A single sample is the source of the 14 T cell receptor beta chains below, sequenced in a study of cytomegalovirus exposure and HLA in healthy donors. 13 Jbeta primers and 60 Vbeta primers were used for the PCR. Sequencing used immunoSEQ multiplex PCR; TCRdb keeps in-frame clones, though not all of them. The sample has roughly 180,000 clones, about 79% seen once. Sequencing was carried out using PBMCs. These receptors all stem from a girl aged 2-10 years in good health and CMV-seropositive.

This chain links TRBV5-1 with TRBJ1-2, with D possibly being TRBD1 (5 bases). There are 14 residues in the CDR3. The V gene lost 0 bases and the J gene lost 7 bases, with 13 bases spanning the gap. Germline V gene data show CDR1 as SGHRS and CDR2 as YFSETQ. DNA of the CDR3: TGCGCCAGCAGCTTGGGTCAGGGAACGCCTGGCTACACCTTC. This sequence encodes CASSLGQGTPGYTF.

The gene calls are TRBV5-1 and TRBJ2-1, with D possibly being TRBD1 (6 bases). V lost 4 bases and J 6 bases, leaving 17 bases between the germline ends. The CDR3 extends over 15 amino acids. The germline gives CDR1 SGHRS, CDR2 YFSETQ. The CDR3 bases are TGCGCCAGCAGCCCCGGGACAATTCTGGCCAATGAGCAGTTCTTC. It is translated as CASSPGTILANEQFF.

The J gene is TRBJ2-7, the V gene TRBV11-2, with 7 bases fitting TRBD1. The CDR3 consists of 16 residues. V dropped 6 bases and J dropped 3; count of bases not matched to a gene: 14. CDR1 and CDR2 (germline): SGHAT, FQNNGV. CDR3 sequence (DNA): TGTGCCAGCAGTCCTGGAATGACAGGGAGCCGCTACGAGCAGTACTTC. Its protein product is CASSPGMTGSRYEQYF.

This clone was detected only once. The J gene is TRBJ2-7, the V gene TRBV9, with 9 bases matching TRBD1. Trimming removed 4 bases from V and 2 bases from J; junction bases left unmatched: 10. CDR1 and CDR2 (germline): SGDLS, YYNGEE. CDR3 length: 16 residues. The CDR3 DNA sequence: TGTGCCAGCAGCCCAAAGGGGGGGACAGGGACCTACGAGCAGTACTTC. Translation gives CASSPKGGTGTYEQYF.

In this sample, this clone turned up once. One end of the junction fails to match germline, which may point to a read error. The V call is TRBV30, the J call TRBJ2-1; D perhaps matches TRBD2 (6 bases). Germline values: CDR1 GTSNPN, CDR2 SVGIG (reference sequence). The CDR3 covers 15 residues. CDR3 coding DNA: TGTGCCCGGAGTGTAGGCGGGACTCCTAACAATGAGCAGTTCTTC. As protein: CARSVGGTPNNEQFF.

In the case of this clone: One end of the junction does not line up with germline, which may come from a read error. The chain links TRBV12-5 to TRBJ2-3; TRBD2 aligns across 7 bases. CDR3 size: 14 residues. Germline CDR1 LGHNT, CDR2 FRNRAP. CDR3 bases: TGTGCTAGTGGTTTGGAAGCGGGAACCCTGCCCGCGGATTTT. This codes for CASGLEAGTLPADF.

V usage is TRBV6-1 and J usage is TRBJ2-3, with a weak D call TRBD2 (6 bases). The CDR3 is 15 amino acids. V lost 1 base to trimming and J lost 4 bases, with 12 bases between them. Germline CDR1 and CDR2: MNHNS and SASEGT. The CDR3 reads CASSEVKEGADTQYF. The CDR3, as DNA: TGTGCCAGCAGTGAAGTTAAGGAGGGCGCAGATACGCAGTATTTT.

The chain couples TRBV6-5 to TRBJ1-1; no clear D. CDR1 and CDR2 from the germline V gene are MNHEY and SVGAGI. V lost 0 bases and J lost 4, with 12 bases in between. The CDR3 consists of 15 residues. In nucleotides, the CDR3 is TGTGCCAGCAGTTACTCAAGGAAAGGAGGCACTGAAGCTTTCTTT. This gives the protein CASSYSRKGGTEAFF.

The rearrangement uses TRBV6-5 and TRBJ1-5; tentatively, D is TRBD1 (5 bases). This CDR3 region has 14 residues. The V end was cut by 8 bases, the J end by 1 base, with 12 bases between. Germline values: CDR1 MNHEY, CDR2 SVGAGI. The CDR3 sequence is CASGQGGSNQPQHF. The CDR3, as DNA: TGTGCCAGCGGGCAGGGAGGGAGCAATCAGCCCCAGCATTTT.

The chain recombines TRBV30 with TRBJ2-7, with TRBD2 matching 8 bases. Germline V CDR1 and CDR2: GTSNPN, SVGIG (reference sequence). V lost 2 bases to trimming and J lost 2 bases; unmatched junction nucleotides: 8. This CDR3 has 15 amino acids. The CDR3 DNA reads TGTGCCTGGAGTACTGGCGGGAGGTACACCTACGAGCAGTACTTC. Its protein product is CAWSTGGRYTYEQYF.

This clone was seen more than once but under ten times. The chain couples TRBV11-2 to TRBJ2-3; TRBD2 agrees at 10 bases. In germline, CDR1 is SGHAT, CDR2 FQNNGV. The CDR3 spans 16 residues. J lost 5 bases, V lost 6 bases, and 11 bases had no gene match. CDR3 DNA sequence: TGTGCCAGCAGGGCAGGGGTAGCGGGGGGTAAAGATACGCAGTATTTT. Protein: CASRAGVAGGKDTQYF. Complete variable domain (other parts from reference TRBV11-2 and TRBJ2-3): EAGVAQSPRYKIIEKRQSVAFWCNPISGHATLYWYQQILGQGPKLLIQFQNNGVVDDSQLPKDRFSAERLKGVDSTLKIQPAKLEDSAVYLCASRAGVAGGKDTQYFGPGTRLTVL.

CDR3 in DNA: TGCGCCAGCAGCCTGGGACAGGCGGGGAACACTGAAGCTTTCTTT. Its protein is CASSLGQAGNTEAFF. The genes are TRBV10-1 and TRBJ1-1; TRBD1 matches 8 bases. CDR3 length: 15 amino acids. Germline V gene lookup returns CDR1 WNHNN and CDR2 SYGVQD (reference sequence). V shed 6 bases, J shed 1 base, and the junction held 7 bases outside the gene matches.

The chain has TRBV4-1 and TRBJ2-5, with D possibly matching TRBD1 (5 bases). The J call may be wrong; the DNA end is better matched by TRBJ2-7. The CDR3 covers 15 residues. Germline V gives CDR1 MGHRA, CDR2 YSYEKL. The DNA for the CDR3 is TGCGCCAGCAGCCAAGATCGGACAACGACCTACGAGCAGTACTTC. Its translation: CASSQDRTTTYEQYF.

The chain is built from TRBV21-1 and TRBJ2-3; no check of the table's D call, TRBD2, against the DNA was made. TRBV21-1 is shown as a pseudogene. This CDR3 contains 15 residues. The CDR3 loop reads CASSNREGHTDTQYF. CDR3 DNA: TGTGCCAGCAGCAACAGGGAGGGACACACAGATACGCAGTATTTT.